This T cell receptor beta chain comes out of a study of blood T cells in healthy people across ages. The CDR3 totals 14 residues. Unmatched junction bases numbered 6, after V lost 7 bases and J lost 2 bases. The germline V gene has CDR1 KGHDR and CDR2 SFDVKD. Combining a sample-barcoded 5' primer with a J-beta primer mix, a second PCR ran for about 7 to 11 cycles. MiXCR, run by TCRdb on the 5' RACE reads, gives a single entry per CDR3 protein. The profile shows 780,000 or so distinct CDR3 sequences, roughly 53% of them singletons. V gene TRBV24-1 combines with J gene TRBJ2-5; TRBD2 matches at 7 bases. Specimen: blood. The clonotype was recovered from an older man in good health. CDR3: CATSPRGGQETQYF. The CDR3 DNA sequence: TGTGCCACCAGCCCCCGCGGGGGTCAAGAGACCCAGTACTTC.